This T cell receptor (beta chain) was recovered during a study of CD8+ T cells in alopecia areata. Regarding the study as a whole: Lesional tissue from the scalp (especially in alopecia totalis/universalis) showed higher clonality than normal scalp.

RNA, once extracted, was reverse transcribed into cDNA for use as the sequencing template. The assay was immunoSEQ multiplex PCR, and TCRdb's table has in-frame clones only and misses some. The sample lists about 170,000 clones, roughly 66% occurring once. As to this clone: Its antigen is still unknown.

Germline CDR1 reads LNHDA; CDR2 reads SQIVND (reference sequence). V was pared by 3 bases and J by 3 bases, with 9 bases between. This CDR3 has 14 residues. The specimen comprised CD8+ T cells sorted from blood, sampled at week 0. The chain links TRBV19 to TRBJ1-5; D not certain. This TCR was sampled from a human donor with alopecia areata. DNA for the CDR3: TGTGCCAGTAGTATCGAGAGGGACAATCAGCCCCAGCATTTT. This codes for CASSIERDNQPQHF.